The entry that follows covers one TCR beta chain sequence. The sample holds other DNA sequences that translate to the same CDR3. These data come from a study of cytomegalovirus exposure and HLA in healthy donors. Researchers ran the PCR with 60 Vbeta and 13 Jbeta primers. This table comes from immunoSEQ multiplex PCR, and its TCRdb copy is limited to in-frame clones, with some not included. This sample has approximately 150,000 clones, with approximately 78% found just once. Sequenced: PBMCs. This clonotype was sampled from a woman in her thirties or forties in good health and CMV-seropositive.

In DNA form, the CDR3 reads TGCGCCAGCAGCCAAGACCGAGGGTATGGCTACACCTTC. It codes for CASSQDRGYGYTF. J is TRBJ1-2 and V is TRBV4-3; D is undetermined. The V gene's germline CDR1 is LGHNA and CDR2 YSLEER. This CDR3 is 13 amino acids long. V lost 0 bases to trimming and J lost 5 bases, with 7 bases between them.